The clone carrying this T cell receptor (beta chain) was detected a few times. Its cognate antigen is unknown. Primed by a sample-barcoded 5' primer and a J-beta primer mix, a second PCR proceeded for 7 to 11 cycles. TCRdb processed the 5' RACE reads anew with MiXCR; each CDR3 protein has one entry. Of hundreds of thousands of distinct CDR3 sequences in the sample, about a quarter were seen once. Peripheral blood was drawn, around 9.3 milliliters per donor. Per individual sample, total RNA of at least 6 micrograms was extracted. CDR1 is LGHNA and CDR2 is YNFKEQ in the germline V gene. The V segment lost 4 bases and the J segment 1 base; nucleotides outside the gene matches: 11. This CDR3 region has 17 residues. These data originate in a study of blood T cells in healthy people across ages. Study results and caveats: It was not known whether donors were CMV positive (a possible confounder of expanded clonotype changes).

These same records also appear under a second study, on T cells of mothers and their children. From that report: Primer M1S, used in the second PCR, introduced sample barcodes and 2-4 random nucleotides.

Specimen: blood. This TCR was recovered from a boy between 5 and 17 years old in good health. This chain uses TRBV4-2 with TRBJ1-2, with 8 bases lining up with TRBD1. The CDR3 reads CASSLDRGFDVNYGYTF. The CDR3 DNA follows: TGTGCCAGCAGCCTAGACAGGGGATTTGATGTTAACTATGGCTACACCTTC.